This paragraph covers one T cell receptor beta chain sequence. Per the study methods: The assay estimated nucleated cells by amplifying reference gene primers. Libraries were prepared by immunoSEQ multiplex PCR; TCRdb keeps only in-frame clonotypes and omits some of them. From that table come the V and J calls and clone size; the DNA was used to work out D and trimming. The sample holds about 250,000 clones, 70% to 90% seen once. Seattle patients were enrolled during active infection and followed longitudinally. The data originate from a study of blood T cell repertoires in COVID-19. Study summary: Spain, Italy and the United States supplied samples that represented acute and convalescent COVID-19. In each case, the material was cDNA or gDNA derived from T cells, B-cell-depleted T cells, or PBMCs.

The trim removed 4 bases at V and 4 bases at J, leaving 13 bases unmatched. Germline values: CDR1 LNHDA, CDR2 SQIVND (reference sequence). The CDR3 has 17 amino acids. The sequence came from a woman in her 30s with COVID-19, enrolled during active disease. Sequenced material: peripheral blood. The chain couples TRBV19 to TRBJ1-3, with 7 bases aligning to TRBD1. The CDR3 coding sequence is TGTGCCAGTAGTAAAAGACAGGGAAGCGGAATCGGAAACACCATATATTTT. This encodes CASSKRQGSGIGNTIYF.